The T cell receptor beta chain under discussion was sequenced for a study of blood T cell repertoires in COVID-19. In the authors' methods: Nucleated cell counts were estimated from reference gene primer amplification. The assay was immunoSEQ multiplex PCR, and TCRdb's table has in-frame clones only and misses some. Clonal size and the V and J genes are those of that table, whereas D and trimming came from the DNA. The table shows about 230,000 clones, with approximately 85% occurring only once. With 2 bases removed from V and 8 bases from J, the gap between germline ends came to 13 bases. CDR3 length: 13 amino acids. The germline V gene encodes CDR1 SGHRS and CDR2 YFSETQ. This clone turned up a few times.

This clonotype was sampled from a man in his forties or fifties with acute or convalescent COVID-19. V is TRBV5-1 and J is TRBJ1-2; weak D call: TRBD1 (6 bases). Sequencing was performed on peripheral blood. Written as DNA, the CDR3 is TGCGCCAGCAGCTTAGGCGGGGGCCGGGGCTACACCTTC. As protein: CASSLGGGRGYTF. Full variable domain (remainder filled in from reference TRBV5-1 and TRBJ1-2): KAGVTQTPRYLIKTRGQQVTLSCSPISGHRSVSWYQQTPGQGLQFLFEYFSETQRNKGNFPGRFSGRQFSNSRSEMNVSTLELGDSALYLCASSLGGGRGYTFGSGTRLTVV.